The 7 T cell receptor beta chains presented below share a single source sample, sequenced in a study of T cell responses to AZD1222 COVID-19 vaccine (dated by TCRdb to the early 2020s). The sample's time point label is to be understood as: baseline before first vaccination. The library was prepared using the immunoSEQ multiplex PCR assay. As stored in TCRdb, this immuneACCESS dataset retains in-frame rearrangements with V and J assigned. A fraction of the clones does not appear; measured against another copy, unresolved V genes explain less than half of the discrepancy, and the remainder lacks a known reason. The sample data list approximately 120,000 clones, and over 85% of these were observed just once. The top ten hold approximately 3.1% of the sample. Material: peripheral blood, obtained on day 0 of AZD1222 vaccination. Receptor source: an adult in good health.

The chain combines TRBV18 with TRBJ2-1, with D possibly TRBD1 on 5 matching bases. This CDR3 is built from 16 residues. V was clipped by 4 bases and J by 1 base, with 14 bases between them. Germline V gene lookup returns CDR1 KGHSH and CDR2 LQKENI. CDR3 bases: TGTGCCAGCTCACTGACAGTCTTAGAGTCCTACAATGAGCAGTTCTTC. It encodes CASSLTVLESYNEQFF.

This rearrangement joins TRBV6-5 to TRBJ1-4; D call uncertain. Germline V lookup: CDR1 MNHEY, CDR2 SVGAGI. This CDR3 has 15 amino acids. V was pared by 5 bases and J by 8 bases, with 18 bases between. CDR3 sequence: CASSMRPGVGEKLFF. The CDR3 bases are TGTGCCAGCAGTATGCGACCCGGAGTAGGGGAAAAACTGTTTTTT.

This chain links TRBV7-3 with TRBJ2-3, with 8 bases fitting TRBD2. Germline V gene lookup returns CDR1 SGHTA and CDR2 FQGTGA. V dropped 5 bases and J dropped 5; count of bases not matched to a gene: 9. This CDR3 is built from 15 residues. The CDR3 reads CASSPTGLGGDTQYF. The CDR3 region has the DNA TGTGCCAGCAGCCCAACGGGACTAGGAGGAGATACGCAGTATTTT.

This clone was observed a single time. V is TRBV30 and J is TRBJ1-1; 9 bases are shared with TRBD1. The length of the CDR3 is 14 residues. CDR1 and CDR2 (germline): GTSNPN, SVGIG (reference sequence). J lost 4 bases, V lost 4 bases, and 7 bases had no gene match. This chain's CDR3 is CAWKWDREFTEAFF. CDR3 DNA: TGTGCCTGGAAGTGGGACAGGGAGTTCACTGAAGCTTTCTTT.

The rearrangement joins TRBV7-9 to TRBJ1-5; D gene uncertain. The CDR3 runs 14 residues. Looked up from germline, CDR1 is SEHNR and CDR2 is FQNEAQ (reference sequence). The V end was cut by 4 bases, the J end by 5 bases, with 12 bases between. The CDR3, as DNA: TGTGCCAGCAGCTCCGGAGGAGCCGATCAGCCCCAGCATTTT. It specifies CASSSGGADQPQHF.

V is TRBV19 and J is TRBJ1-2; no definite D call. CDR1 is LNHDA, CDR2 SQIVND, per germline (reference sequence). CDR3 length equals 12 residues. Trimming shortened V by 3 bases and J by 6 bases, and 8 bases separated the two germline ends. The CDR3 protein is CASSIQSHGYTF. As DNA, the CDR3 is TGTGCCAGTAGTATTCAGTCCCATGGCTACACCTTC.

The rearrangement joins TRBV12-3 or TRBV12-4 to TRBJ1-1, with 8 bases lining up with TRBD1. CDR3 length: 13 residues. V was clipped by 3 bases and J by 5 bases; unmatched bases: 2. The CDR3: CASSFRGRTEAFF. The DNA for the CDR3 is TGTGCCAGCAGTTTCAGGGGGCGGACTGAAGCTTTCTTT.